This TCR beta chain was sequenced for a study of beta chain features in type 1 diabetes. The wider study: All samples yielded roughly 110 million examined sorted cells. Findings and limits, study-wide: Among all four CD4+ subsets, Type 1 diabetes patients had TCRB CDR3s that were moderately but significantly shorter.

With respect to this clone: Its antigen is unidentified.

TCRB transcripts that were expressed got sequenced, as all of the isolated RNA had been reverse transcribed. Using immunoSEQ multiplex PCR, the repertoire was profiled, and TCRdb retains in-frame clones only, with some absent. The table records roughly 370,000 clones, about 15% of them present only once. This clonotype was sampled from a man aged 30-40 years in good health. The sequenced sample was naive CD4+ T cells from blood.

CDR3 sequence: CASSVRSQGGFGETQYF. The DNA of the CDR3 is TGTGCCAGCAGTGTGCGGTCACAGGGGGGGTTCGGAGAGACCCAGTACTTC. The J gene is TRBJ2-5, the V gene TRBV25-1, with TRBD1 as a possible D gene (8 bases). Trimming took off 4 bases at V and 4 bases at J, with 22 bases between the two ends. The CDR3 sequence is 17 residues long. CDR1 and CDR2 (germline): MGHDK, SYGVNS.